This TCR beta chain is from a study of memory CD4+ T cells and cytomegalovirus serostatus. The sort gate was single viable CD3+CD4+CD8-CD45RO+ cells for memory CD4+ T cells. Positive selection with CD4 microbeads enriched total CD4+ T cells. Generated by immunoSEQ multiplex PCR, the TCRdb table keeps only in-frame clones and is missing some. The table has some 50,000 clones, around 81% seen once. Remarks on this clone: Its antigen remains unidentified.

Findings of the study overall: Of 150 to 200 reported CMV TCRbeta sequences, 67 were found in memory CD4+ repertoires.

Germline values: CDR1 SQVTM, CDR2 ANQGSEA. With 1 base removed from V and 4 bases from J, the gap between germline ends came to 7 bases. The CDR3 runs 12 residues. This chain joins TRBV29-1 and TRBJ1-2; D remains ambiguous. Material: memory CD4+ T cells from blood. This clonotype was sampled from an adult in good health and CMV-seronegative. For the CDR3, the DNA is TGCAGCGTTGAAGGACAAGGCTATGGCTACACCTTC. It translates to CSVEGQGYGYTF.